Listed below are T cell receptor beta chains from one sample, sequenced in a study of response to subunit inactivated influenza vaccine. One entry per CDR3 protein results from TCRdb running MiXCR on the RT-PCR reads. Of approximately 700,000 distinct CDR3 sequences listed, 14% are singletons. The input for sequencing was PBMCs from blood, taken 14 days before vaccination. All receptors derive from a man aged 50-60 years who received an inactivated influenza vaccine. CDR3s include the opening cysteine and the closing phenylalanine or tryptophan. D genes are given only for firm matches. The size field is filled for only some rows; it gives once, few, many or a size class.

clone size	V gene	CDR3 length	J gene	D gene	CDR3 DNA	CDR3 protein
few	TRBV5-1	17	TRBJ2-1	TRBD2	TGCGCCAGCAGTTCAGGACTAGCGGGGGGGATCTACAATGAGCAGTTCTTC	CASSSGLAGGIYNEQFF
.	TRBV15	12	TRBJ1-6	.	TGTGCCACCAGCAGCCACAATTCACCCCTCCACTTT	CATSSHNSPLHF
few	TRBV10-3	13	TRBJ1-6	.	TGTGCCACCCAAACAGGGATGAATTCACCCCTCCACTTT	CATQTGMNSPLHF
.	TRBV7-2	14	TRBJ1-2	.	TGTGCCAGCAGCTTATTAGGGGTACACTATGGCTACACCTTC	CASSLLGVHYGYTF
.	TRBV5-6	12	TRBJ1-5	.	TGTGCCAGCAGCTCCCGCTATCAGCCCCAGCATTTT	CASSSRYQPQHF
many	TRBV4-1	14	TRBJ1-1	.	TGCGCCAGCAGCCTTCTCTACAGGAACACTGAAGCTTTCTTT	CASSLLYRNTEAFF
few	TRBV6-1	17	TRBJ1-2	.	TGTGCCAGCAGTCGATCGGGACACGATCCAGCTAACTATGGCTACACCTTC	CASSRSGHDPANYGYTF
few	TRBV5-1	15	TRBJ2-3	.	TGCGCCAGCAGCTCGGACGGGGGGCCCTTAGATACGCAGTATTTT	CASSSDGGPLDTQYF
.	TRBV12-3/TRBV12-4	14	TRBJ2-1	TRBD2	TGTGCCAGCCCGACCAGCGGGGGGCGCAATGAGCAGTTCTTC	CASPTSGGRNEQFF
.	TRBV5-1	15	TRBJ1-3	.	TGCGCCAGCAGCTTCGGACGTAGCTCTGGAAACACCATATATTTT	CASSFGRSSGNTIYF
many	TRBV5-8	13	TRBJ2-5	.	TGTGCCAGCAGCTCAAGAAATCAAGAGACCCAGTACTTC	CASSSRNQETQYF
many	TRBV7-2	14	TRBJ2-7	.	TGTGCCAGCAGCTTAGGGAGACACTCCTACGAGCAGTACTTC	CASSLGRHSYEQYF
few	TRBV6-2/TRBV6-3	16	TRBJ1-6	.	TGTGCCAGCAGCTGGGGTCTCACAGGGAGTAATTCACCCCTCCACTTT	CASSWGLTGSNSPLHF
many	TRBV6-2/TRBV6-3	12	TRBJ2-7	.	TGTGCCAGCAGTTATCCTGGCTACGAGCAGTACTTC	CASSYPGYEQYF
.	TRBV4-3	15	TRBJ2-1	.	TGCGCCAGCAGCGGTGGGGGAAACTCCTACAATGAGCAGTTCTTC	CASSGGGNSYNEQFF